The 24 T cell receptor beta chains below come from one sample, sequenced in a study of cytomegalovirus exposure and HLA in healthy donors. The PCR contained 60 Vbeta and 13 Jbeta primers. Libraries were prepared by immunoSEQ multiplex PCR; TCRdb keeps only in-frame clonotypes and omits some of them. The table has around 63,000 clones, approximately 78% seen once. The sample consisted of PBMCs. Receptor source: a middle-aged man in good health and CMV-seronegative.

The CDR3 DNA follows: TGTGCCAGCAGTTTGGATACGTGGGAGGGGCAAAGTTGGATCCAGTACTTC. It encodes CASSLDTWEGQSWIQYF. The chain recombines TRBV28 with TRBJ2-5; TRBD2 agrees at 7 bases. CDR1 MDHEN and CDR2 SYDVKM come from the germline V gene. With V trimmed by 3 bases and J by 10 bases, 20 bases remained unmatched. This CDR3 spans 17 amino acids. The complete variable domain, with remaining parts taken from reference TRBV28 and TRBJ2-5, reads DVKVTQSSRYLVKRTGEKVFLECVQDMDHENMFWYRQDPGLGLRLIYFSYDVKMKEKGDIPEGYSVSREKKERFSLILESASTNQTSMYLCASSLDTWEGQSWIQYFGPGTRLLVL.

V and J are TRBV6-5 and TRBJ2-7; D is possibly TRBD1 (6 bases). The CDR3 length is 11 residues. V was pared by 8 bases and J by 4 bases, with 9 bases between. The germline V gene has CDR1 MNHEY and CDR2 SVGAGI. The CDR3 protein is CASVRGYEQYF. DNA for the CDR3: TGTGCCAGCGTCAGGGGATACGAGCAGTACTTC.

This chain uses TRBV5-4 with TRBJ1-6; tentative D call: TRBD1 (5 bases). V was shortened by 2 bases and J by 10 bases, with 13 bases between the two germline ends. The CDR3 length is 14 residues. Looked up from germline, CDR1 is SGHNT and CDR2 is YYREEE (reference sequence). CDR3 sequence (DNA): TGTGCCAGCAGCTTAGGCAGGGCTGCCTCACCCCTCCACTTT. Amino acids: CASSLGRAASPLHF.

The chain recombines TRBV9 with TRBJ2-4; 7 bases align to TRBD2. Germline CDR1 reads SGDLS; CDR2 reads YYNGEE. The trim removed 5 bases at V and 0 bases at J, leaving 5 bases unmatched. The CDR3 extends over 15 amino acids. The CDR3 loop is CASSGGGTAKNIQYF. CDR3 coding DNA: TGTGCCAGCAGTGGGGGGGGGACAGCCAAAAACATTCAGTACTTC.

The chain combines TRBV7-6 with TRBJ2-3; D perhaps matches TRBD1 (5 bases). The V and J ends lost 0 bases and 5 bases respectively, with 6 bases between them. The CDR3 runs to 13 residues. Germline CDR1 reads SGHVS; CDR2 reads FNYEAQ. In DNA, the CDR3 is TGTGCCAGCAGCTTAGCAGGGGTAGATACGCAGTATTTT. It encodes CASSLAGVDTQYF.

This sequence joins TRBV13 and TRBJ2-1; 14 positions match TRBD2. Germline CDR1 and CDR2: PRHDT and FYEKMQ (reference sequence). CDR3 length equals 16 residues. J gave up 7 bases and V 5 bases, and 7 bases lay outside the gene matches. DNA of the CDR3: TGTGCCAGCAGCCCACCGACTAGCGGGGGGGCGAATGAGCAGTTCTTC. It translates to CASSPPTSGGANEQFF.

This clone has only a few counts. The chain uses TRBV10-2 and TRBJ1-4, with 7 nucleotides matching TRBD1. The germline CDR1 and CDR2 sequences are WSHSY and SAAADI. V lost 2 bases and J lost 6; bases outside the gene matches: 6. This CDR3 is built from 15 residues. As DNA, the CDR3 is TGCGCCAGCAGTGAGCCGACAGGGATGGATGAAAAACTGTTTTTT. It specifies CASSEPTGMDEKLFF.

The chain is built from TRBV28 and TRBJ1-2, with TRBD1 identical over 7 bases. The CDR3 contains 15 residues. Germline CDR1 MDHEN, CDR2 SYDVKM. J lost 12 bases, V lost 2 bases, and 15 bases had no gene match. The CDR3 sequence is CASSLIIGPDRAHTF. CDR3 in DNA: TGTGCCAGCAGTTTAATTATTGGCCCCGACAGGGCCCACACCTTC.

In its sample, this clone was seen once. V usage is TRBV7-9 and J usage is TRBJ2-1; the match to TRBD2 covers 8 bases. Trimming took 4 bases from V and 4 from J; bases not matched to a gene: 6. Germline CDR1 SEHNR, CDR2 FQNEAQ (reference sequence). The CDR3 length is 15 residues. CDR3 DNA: TGTGCCAGCAGCTGGGACGGGGGGGGGTACAATGAGCAGTTCTTC. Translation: CASSWDGGGYNEQFF.

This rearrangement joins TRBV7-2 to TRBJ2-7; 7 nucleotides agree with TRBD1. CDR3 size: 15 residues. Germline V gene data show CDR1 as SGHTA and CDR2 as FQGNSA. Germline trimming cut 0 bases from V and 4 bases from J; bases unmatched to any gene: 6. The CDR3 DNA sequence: TGTGCCAGCAGCTTAGCGGGGACAGATATTTACGAGCAGTACTTC. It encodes CASSLAGTDIYEQYF.

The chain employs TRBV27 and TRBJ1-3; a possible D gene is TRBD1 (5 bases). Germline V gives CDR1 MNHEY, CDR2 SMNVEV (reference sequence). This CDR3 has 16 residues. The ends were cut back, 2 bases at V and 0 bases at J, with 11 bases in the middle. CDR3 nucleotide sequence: TGTGCCAGCAGTTTAAACCAGGGCTACTCTGGAAACACCATATATTTT. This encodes CASSLNQGYSGNTIYF.

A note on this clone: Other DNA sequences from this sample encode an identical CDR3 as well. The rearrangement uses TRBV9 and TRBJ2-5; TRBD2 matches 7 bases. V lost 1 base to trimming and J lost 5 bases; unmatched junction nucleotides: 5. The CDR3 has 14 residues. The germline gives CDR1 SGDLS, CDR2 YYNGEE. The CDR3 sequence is CASSVSGGPETQYF. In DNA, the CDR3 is TGTGCCAGCAGCGTATCGGGGGGACCGGAGACCCAGTACTTC.

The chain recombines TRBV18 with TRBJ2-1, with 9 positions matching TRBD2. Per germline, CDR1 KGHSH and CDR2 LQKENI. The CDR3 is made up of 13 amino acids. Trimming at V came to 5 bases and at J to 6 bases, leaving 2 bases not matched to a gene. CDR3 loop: CASSAGGTNEQFF. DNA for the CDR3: TGTGCCAGCTCAGCGGGGGGGACCAATGAGCAGTTCTTC.

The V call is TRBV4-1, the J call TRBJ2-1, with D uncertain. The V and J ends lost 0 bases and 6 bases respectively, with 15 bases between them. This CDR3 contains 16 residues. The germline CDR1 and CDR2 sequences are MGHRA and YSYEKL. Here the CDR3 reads CASSQDWLVPSNEQFF. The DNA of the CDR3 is TGCGCCAGCAGCCAAGATTGGCTAGTCCCCTCCAATGAGCAGTTCTTC.

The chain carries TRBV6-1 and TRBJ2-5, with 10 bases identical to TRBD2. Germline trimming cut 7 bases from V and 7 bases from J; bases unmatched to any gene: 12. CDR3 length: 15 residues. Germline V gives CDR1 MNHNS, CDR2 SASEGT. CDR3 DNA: TGTGCCAGCAACCCCAGCGGGGGGGCGGCGCTGACCCAGTACTTC. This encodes CASNPSGGAALTQYF.

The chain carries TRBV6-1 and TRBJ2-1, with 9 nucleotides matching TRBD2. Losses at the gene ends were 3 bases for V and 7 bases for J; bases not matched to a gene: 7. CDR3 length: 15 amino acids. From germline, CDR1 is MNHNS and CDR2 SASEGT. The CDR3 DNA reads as TGTGCCAGCAGTGATATGGCGGGGGGGCGGAATGAGCAGTTCTTC. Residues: CASSDMAGGRNEQFF.

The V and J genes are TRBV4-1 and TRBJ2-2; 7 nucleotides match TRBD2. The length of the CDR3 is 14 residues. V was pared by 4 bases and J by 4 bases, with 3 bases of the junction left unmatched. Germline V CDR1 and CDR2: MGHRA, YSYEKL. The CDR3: CASSLGLLTGELFF. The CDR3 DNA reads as TGCGCCAGCAGCCTGGGACTACTCACCGGGGAGCTGTTTTTT.

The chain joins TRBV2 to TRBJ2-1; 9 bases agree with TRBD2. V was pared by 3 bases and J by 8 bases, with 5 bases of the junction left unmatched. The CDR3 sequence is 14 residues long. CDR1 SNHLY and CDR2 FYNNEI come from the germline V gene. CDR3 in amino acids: CASSEGQRGDEQFF. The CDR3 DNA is TGTGCCAGCAGTGAGGGCCAGCGGGGGGATGAGCAGTTCTTC.

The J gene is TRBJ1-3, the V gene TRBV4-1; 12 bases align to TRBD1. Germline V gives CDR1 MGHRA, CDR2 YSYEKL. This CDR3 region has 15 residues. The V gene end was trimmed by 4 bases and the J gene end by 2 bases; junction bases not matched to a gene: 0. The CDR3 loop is CASSRDRGPGNTIYF. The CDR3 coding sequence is TGCGCCAGCAGCCGGGACAGGGGGCCTGGAAACACCATATATTTT.

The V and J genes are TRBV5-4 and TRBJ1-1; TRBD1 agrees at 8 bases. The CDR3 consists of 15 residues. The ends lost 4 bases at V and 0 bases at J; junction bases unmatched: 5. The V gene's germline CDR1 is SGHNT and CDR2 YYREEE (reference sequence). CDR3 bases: TGTGCCAGCAGCCCACCGGGACAGGTGAACACTGAAGCTTTCTTT. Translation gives CASSPPGQVNTEAFF.

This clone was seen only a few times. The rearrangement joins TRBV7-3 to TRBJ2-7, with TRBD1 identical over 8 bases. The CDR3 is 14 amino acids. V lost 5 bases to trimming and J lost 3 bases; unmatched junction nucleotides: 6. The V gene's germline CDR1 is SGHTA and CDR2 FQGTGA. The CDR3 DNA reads TGTGCCAGCAGCCCAGGACAGGGATTCTACGAGCAGTACTTC. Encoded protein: CASSPGQGFYEQYF.

The CDR3 DNA follows: TGTGCCACCAGCAGAGATCGGCCCCGACTAGCGGGAGACAATGAGCAGTTCTTC. This gives the protein CATSRDRPRLAGDNEQFF. The chain couples TRBV15 to TRBJ2-1; 12 nucleotides agree with TRBD2. J was trimmed by 5 bases and V by 0 bases; bases with no gene match: 8. The CDR3 spans 18 residues. Germline V CDR1 and CDR2: LNHNV, YYDKDF (reference sequence).

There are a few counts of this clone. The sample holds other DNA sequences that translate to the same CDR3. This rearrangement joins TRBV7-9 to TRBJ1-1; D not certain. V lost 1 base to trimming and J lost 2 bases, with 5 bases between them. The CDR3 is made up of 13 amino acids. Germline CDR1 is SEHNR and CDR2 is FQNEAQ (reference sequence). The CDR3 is CASSLDRNTEAFF. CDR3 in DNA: TGTGCCAGCAGCTTAGATAGAAACACTGAAGCTTTCTTT.

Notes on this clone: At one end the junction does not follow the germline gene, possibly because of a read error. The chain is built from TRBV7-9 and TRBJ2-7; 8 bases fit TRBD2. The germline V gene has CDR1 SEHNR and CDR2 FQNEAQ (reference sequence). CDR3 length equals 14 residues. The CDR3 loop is CSSSLLADSYEQYF. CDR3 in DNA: TGTTCCAGCAGCCTACTAGCGGACTCCTACGAGCAGTACTTC.